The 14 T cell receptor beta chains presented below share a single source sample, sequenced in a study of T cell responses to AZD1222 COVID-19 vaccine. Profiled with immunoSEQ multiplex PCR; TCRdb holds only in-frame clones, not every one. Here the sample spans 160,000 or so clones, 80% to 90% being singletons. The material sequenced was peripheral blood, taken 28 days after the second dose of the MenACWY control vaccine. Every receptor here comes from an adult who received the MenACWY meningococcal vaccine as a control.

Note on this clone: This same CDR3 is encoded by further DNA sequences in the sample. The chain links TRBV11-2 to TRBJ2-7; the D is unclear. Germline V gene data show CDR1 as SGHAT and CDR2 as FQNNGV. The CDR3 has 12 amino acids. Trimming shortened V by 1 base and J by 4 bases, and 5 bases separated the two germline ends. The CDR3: CASSLAAYEQYF. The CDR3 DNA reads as TGTGCCAGCAGCTTAGCCGCTTACGAGCAGTACTTC.

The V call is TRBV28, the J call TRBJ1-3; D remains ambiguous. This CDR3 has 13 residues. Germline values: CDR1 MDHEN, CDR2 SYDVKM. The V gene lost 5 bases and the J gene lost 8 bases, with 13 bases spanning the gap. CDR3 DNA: TGTGCCAGCAGTCCCCCATGGGAGGACACCATATATTTT. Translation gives CASSPPWEDTIYF.

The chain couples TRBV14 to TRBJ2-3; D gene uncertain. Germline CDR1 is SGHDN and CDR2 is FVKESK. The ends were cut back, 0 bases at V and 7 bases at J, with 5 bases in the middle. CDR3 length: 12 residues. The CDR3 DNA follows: TGTGCCAGCAGCCAAGAGGTGAATACGCAGTATTTT. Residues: CASSQEVNTQYF.

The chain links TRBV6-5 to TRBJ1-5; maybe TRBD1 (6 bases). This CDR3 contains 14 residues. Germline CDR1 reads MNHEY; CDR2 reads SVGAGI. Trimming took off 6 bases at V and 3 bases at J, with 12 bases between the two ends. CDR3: CASSFTGNNQPQHF. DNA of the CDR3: TGTGCCAGCAGCTTCACAGGGAACAATCAGCCCCAGCATTTT.

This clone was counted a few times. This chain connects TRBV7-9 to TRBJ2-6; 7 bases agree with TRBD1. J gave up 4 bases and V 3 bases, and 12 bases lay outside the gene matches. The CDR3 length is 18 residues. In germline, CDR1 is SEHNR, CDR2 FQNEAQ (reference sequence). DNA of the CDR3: TGTGCCAGCAGCTTTAACCTGAGACAGGGTACGGGGGCCAACGTCCTGACTTTC. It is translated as CASSFNLRQGTGANVLTF.

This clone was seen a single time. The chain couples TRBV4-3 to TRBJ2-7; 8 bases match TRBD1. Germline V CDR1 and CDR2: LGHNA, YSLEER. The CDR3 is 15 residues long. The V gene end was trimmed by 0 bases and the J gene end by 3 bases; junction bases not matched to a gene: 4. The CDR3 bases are TGCGCCAGCAGCCAAGAGCCCGGACAGGGCTACGAGCAGTACTTC. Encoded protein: CASSQEPGQGYEQYF.

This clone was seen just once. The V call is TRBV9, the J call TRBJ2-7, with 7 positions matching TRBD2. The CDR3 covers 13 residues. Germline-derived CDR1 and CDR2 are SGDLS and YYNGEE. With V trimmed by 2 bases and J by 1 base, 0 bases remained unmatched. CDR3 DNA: TGTGCCAGCAGCGTGGGGGGGTCCTACGAGCAGTACTTC. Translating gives CASSVGGSYEQYF.

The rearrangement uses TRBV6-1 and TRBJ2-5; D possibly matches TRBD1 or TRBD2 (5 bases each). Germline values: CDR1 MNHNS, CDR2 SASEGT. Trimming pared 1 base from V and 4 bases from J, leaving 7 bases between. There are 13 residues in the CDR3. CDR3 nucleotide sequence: TGTGCCAGCAGTGAAGGGGGGAGAGAGACCCAGTACTTC. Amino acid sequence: CASSEGGRETQYF.

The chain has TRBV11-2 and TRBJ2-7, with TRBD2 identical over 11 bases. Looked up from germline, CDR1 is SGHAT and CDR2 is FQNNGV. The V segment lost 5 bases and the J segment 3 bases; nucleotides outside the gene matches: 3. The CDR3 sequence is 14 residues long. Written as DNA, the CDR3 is TGTGCCAGCAGCCGACTAGCGGGGTTCTACGAGCAGTACTTC. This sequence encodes CASSRLAGFYEQYF.

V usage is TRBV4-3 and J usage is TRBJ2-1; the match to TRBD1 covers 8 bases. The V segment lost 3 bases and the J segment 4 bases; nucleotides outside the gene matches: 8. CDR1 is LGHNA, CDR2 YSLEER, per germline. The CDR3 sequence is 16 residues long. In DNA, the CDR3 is TGCGCCAGCAGCCAGAACCGGGACAGGAGTTACAATGAGCAGTTCTTC. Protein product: CASSQNRDRSYNEQFF.

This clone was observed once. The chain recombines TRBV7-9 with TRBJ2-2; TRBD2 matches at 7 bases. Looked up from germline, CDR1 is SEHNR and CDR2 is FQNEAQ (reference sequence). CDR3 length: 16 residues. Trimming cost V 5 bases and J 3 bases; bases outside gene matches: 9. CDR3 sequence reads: CASSHRPSGDTGELFF. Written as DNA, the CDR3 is TGTGCCAGCAGCCACCGACCAAGCGGGGACACCGGGGAGCTGTTTTTT.

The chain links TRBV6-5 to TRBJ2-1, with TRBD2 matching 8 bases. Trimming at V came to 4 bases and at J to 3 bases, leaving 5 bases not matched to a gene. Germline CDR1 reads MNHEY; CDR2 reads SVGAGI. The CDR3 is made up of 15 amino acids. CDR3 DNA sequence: TGTGCCAGCAGTTCTACGGGACTAGGCTACAATGAGCAGTTCTTC. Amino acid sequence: CASSSTGLGYNEQFF.

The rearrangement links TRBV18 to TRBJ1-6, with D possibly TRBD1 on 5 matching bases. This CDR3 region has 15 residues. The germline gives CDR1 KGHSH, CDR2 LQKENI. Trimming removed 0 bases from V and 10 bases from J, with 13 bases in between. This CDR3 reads CASSPPVPRGSPLHF. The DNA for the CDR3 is TGTGCCAGCTCACCACCGGTCCCTCGGGGCTCACCCCTCCACTTT.

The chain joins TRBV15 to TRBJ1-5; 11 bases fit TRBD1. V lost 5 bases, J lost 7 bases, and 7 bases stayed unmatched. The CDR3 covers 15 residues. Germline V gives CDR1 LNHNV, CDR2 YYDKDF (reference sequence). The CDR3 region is CATSWTGGAWQPQHF. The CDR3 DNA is TGTGCCACCAGCTGGACAGGGGGCGCCTGGCAGCCCCAGCATTTT.